The clone carrying this TCR beta chain was found once. The data are from a study of blood T cell repertoires in COVID-19. Background on the study: From T cells, B-cell-depleted T cells, or PBMCs came the material, which was cDNA or gDNA.

Methods used by the authors: Scientists estimated how many nucleated cells there were by amplifying reference gene primers. TCRdb keeps only in-frame clones here, not all; method: immunoSEQ multiplex PCR. V and J calls plus clone size are reproduced from that table; the DNA served to infer D and trimming. Counted here are 99,000 or so clones, around 83% occurring once; the ten biggest clones make up over 15%. In germline, CDR1 is SGHAT, CDR2 FQNNGV. V dropped 3 bases and J dropped 9 bases, with 15 bases sitting between them. This CDR3 has 15 amino acids. The sequence came from a woman over 75 with acute or convalescent COVID-19. V gene TRBV11-2 combines with J gene TRBJ1-6; no clear D. Sequenced: peripheral blood. The CDR3 nucleotides read TGTGCCAGCAGCTTGAATTCGGAGCGGAGTTCACCCCTCCACTTT. The encoded protein is CASSLNSERSSPLHF.